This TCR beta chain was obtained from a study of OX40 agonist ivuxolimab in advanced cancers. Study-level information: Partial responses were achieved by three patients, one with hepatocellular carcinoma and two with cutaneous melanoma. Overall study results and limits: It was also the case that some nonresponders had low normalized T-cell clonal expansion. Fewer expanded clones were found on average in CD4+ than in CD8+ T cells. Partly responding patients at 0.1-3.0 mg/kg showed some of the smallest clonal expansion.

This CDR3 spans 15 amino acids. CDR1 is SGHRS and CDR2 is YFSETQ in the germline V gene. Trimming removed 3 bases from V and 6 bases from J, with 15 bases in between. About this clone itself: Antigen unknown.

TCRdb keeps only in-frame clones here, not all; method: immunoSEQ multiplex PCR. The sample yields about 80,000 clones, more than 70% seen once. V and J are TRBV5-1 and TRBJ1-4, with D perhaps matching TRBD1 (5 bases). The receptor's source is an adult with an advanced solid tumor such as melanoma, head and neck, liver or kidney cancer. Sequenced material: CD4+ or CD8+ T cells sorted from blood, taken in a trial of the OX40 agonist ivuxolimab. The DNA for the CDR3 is TGCGCCAGCAGCTCGACATACGGGGCCTATGAAAAACTGTTTTTT. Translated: CASSSTYGAYEKLFF. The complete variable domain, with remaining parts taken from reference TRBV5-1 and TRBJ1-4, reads KAGVTQTPRYLIKTRGQQVTLSCSPISGHRSVSWYQQTPGQGLQFLFEYFSETQRNKGNFPGRFSGRQFSNSRSEMNVSTLELGDSALYLCASSSTYGAYEKLFFGSGTQLSVL.